This is a list of T cell receptor beta chains from one sample in a study of blood T cells in healthy people across ages. TCRdb reprocessed the 5' RACE reads via MiXCR and lists one record per CDR3 protein. The profile shows approximately 490,000 distinct CDR3 sequences, 24% of them singletons. These same records also appear under a second study, on T cells of mothers and their children.

The sequenced sample was blood. Receptors originate from a boy between 10 and 17 years old in good health. The CDR3 runs from the conserved cysteine through the conserved F or W. The order of the fields is J gene, clone size, V gene, D gene, CDR3 DNA, CDR3 protein. D genes are given only for firm matches. Some rows have no size entry. The others give once, few or many, or a class for an expanded clone.

TRBJ2-2 | few | TRBV7-9 | - | TGTGCCAGCCAGCTGGGGCGGAACACCGGGGAGCTGTTTTTT | CASQLGRNTGELFF
TRBJ2-1 | - | TRBV27 | - | TGTGCCAGCAGTCGGATTAGGCATGAGCAGTTCTTC | CASSRIRHEQFF
TRBJ1-1 | few | TRBV10-3 | TRBD1 | TGTGCCATCAGGGGGGACAGCAACTTGAACACTGAAGCTTTCTTT | CAIRGDSNLNTEAFF
TRBJ2-3 | - | TRBV7-8 | TRBD2 | TGTGCCAGCAGCTCGCAGACTAGCGGGAGGGCGGTGGATACGCAGTATTTT | CASSSQTSGRAVDTQYF
TRBJ2-5 | - | TRBV7-9 | - | TGTGCCAGCAGCTCACCAGGGGCTAGCGAAGAGACCCAGTACTTC | CASSSPGASEETQYF
TRBJ2-7 | - | TRBV6-6 | - | TGTGCCAGCAGTTTAACGTCCCCGTTTACCTACGAGCAGTACTTC | CASSLTSPFTYEQYF
TRBJ2-1 | - | TRBV7-2 | - | TGTGCCAGCAGCTTATTTTCCGTCGAGCAGTTCTTC | CASSLFSVEQFF
TRBJ1-1 | - | TRBV7-2 | - | TGTGCCAGCAGCTTCCTAGCGATGAACACTGAAGCTTTCTTT | CASSFLAMNTEAFF
TRBJ1-1 | - | TRBV7-2 | - | TGTGCCAGCAGCCCGAGTCTTGGGACAATGAACACTGAAGCTTTCTTT | CASSPSLGTMNTEAFF
TRBJ2-3 | - | TRBV9 | TRBD2 | TGTGCCAGCAGCGTATCCCCGGTGAAAGGGACTAGCGAAGATACGCAGTATTTT | CASSVSPVKGTSEDTQYF
TRBJ1-4 | - | TRBV4-1 | - | TGCGCCAGCAGCCGAGAGTGGGGGCTTAATGAAAAACTGTTTTTT | CASSREWGLNEKLFF
TRBJ1-5 | - | TRBV3-1 | - | TGTGCCAGCAGCCACACGGGTCTACAGCCCCAGCATTTT | CASSHTGLQPQHF
TRBJ2-1 | - | TRBV29-1 | TRBD2 | TGCAGCGTCCCGACTAGCGGGAGGCTCGTAGATGAGCAGTTCTTC | CSVPTSGRLVDEQFF
TRBJ2-5 | - | TRBV15 | TRBD2 | TGTGCCACCAGCAGATTGACTAGCGGGGTCCAGTACCAAGAGACCCAGTACTTC | CATSRLTSGVQYQETQYF
TRBJ1-2 | few | TRBV25-1 | - | TGTGCCAGCAGTGAACCGGGTTCCTATGGCTACACCTTC | CASSEPGSYGYTF
TRBJ1-4 | few | TRBV28 | - | TGTGCCAGCAGTTCGGTCGACAGGCTTAATAATGAAAAACTGTTTTTT | CASSSVDRLNNEKLFF
TRBJ2-1 | few | TRBV18 | TRBD2 | TGTGCCAGCTCACCACCGGTAGCGGGAGGATTCAATGAGCAGTTCTTC | CASSPPVAGGFNEQFF
TRBJ2-3 | - | TRBV20-1 | - | TGCAGTGCTAGACTAGCTAGCACAGATACGCAGTATTTT | CSARLASTDTQYF
TRBJ2-3 | many | TRBV9 | - | TGTGCCAGCAGCGGACAGGGAGGGTACACAGATACGCAGTATTTT | CASSGQGGYTDTQYF
TRBJ2-3 | - | TRBV30 | TRBD2 | TGTGCCTGGACCCCGGGACTAGCGGGGCCCACAGATACGCAGTATTTT | CAWTPGLAGPTDTQYF
TRBJ2-1 | few | TRBV9 | TRBD2 | TGTGCCAGCAGCGTAGAGGGGGGCGAAGGACTAGCGGGGTTCTACAATGAGCAGTTCTTC | CASSVEGGEGLAGFYNEQFF
TRBJ2-5 | few | TRBV28 | TRBD1 | TGTGCCAGCAGTAGCCCTGGGACAGGGGATCAAGAGACCCAGTACTTC | CASSSPGTGDQETQYF
TRBJ2-7 | - | TRBV20-1 | - | TGCAGTGCTAGAGATCCAGAGGCACCGGGGTACACCTACGAGCAGTACTTC | CSARDPEAPGYTYEQYF
TRBJ2-1 | - | TRBV7-2 | TRBD2 | TGTGCCAGCAGCCCCTGGACTAGCGGGAACTACAATGAGCAGTTCTTC | CASSPWTSGNYNEQFF
TRBJ2-1 | - | TRBV20-1 | TRBD2 | TGCAGTGGGGATGGACAGGGACCGGGACTAGCGCGCTCCTACAATGAGCAGCTCTTC | CSGDGQGPGLARSYNEQLF
TRBJ2-2 | many | TRBV6-2/TRBV6-3 | TRBD2 | TGTGCCAGCTTAGAGACTAGCGGCACCGGGGAGCTGTTTTTT | CASLETSGTGELFF
TRBJ2-5 | - | TRBV28 | - | TGTGCCAGCAAATCGGAGGAGACCCAGTACTTC | CASKSEETQYF
TRBJ2-1 | - | TRBV11-2 | TRBD2 | TGTGCCAGCAGCCCGGGACTAGCGGGAGTTAGGGGGAATGAGCAGTTCTTC | CASSPGLAGVRGNEQFF
TRBJ2-7 | few | TRBV27 | - | TGTGCCAGCAGGATGGCAAGCTCCTACGAGCAGTACTTC | CASRMASSYEQYF
TRBJ2-1 | - | TRBV29-1 | TRBD2 | TGCAGCGTTGAAAAGTGGCTAGCGGGAGGGGATGAGCAGTTCTTC | CSVEKWLAGGDEQFF
TRBJ2-6 | - | TRBV29-1 | - | TGCAGCGTTGAAGATTGGGGGCGTGGGGCCAACGTCCTGACTTTC | CSVEDWGRGANVLTF
TRBJ1-4 | - | TRBV5-5 | - | TGTGCCAGCAGAGGGGACCGGACATCTTGGGAAAAACTGTTTTTT | CASRGDRTSWEKLFF
TRBJ2-2 | few | TRBV5-5 | TRBD1 | TGTGCCAGCAGCTTGGATCCGACAGGGCATCGCACCGGGGAGCTGTTTTTT | CASSLDPTGHRTGELFF